Given below is one TCR beta chain in context. Antigen: not known. PCR amplification relied on 60 Vbeta primers (plus 13 Jbeta primers). Sequencing used immunoSEQ multiplex PCR; TCRdb keeps in-frame clones, though not all of them. This sample carries 200,000 to 250,000 clones, roughly 90% of them seen once, and the ten largest clones take about 1%. The data are from a study of cytomegalovirus exposure and HLA in healthy donors. Study-wide results and limits: A later analysis found TCR association rates differed by HLA locus, highest for DRB1 and lowest for HLA-C.

Germline assignment: CDR1 SNHLY and CDR2 FYNNEI. CDR3 length: 13 residues. V dropped 5 bases and J dropped 2 bases, with 10 bases sitting between them. The source is a woman younger than 30 in good health and CMV-seronegative. The chain is built from TRBV2 and TRBJ2-7; no clear D gene. Material for sequencing was PBMCs. CDR3 in DNA: TGTGCCAGCAGTTTGGAGACCACCTACGAGCAGTACTTC. Translated, it gives CASSLETTYEQYF.